The sample holds a few counts of the clone carrying this TCR beta chain. Molecules of cDNA were individually given unique molecular identifiers that were attached to them. TCRdb reanalysed the 5' RACE reads using MiXCR and keeps one entry per CDR3 protein. Of approximately 60,000 distinct CDR3 sequences in the sample, roughly 12% were seen once. These data come from a study of early T cells in non-severe SARS-CoV-2 infection. The TCR originated in an adult who was a healthcare worker with PCR-confirmed SARS-CoV-2 infection or an uninfected control (not recorded which). The sample taken for sequencing was whole blood.

For the CDR3, the DNA is TGTGCCAGCAGCGGAGGACTAGCGAACTACAATGAGCAGTTCTTC. It translates to CASSGGLANYNEQFF. This chain links TRBV2 with TRBJ2-1; 9 bases match TRBD2. The trim removed 6 bases at V and 3 bases at J, leaving 6 bases unmatched. The CDR3 sequence is 15 residues long. The V gene's germline CDR1 is SNHLY and CDR2 FYNNEI.